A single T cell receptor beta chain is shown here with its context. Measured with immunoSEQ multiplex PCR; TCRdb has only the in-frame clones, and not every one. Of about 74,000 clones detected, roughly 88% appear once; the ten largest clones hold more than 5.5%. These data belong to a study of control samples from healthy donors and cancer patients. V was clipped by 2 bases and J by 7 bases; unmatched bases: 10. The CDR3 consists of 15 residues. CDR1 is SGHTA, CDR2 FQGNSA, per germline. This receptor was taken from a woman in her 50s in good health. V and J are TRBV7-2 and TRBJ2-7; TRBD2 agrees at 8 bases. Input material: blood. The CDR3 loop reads CASSLQPSGYEEQYF. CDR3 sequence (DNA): TGTGCCAGCAGCTTACAGCCTAGCGGGTACGAGGAGCAGTACTTC.